The 22 T cell receptor beta chains presented below share a single source sample, sequenced in a study of cytomegalovirus exposure and HLA in healthy donors. PCR primers comprised 60 Vbeta and 13 Jbeta primers. Generated by immunoSEQ multiplex PCR, the TCRdb table keeps only in-frame clones and is missing some. The sample table includes approximately 140,000 clones. Sequenced sample: PBMCs. Receptor source: a woman aged 50 to 60 in good health and CMV-seronegative.

This chain uses TRBV18 with TRBJ1-3, with unresolved D. Germline loops: CDR1 KGHSH, CDR2 LQKENI. The CDR3 runs 15 residues. V gave up 3 bases and J gave up 8 bases, with 17 bases separating them. CDR3 sequence reads: CASSPSGGAADTIYF. CDR3 sequence (DNA): TGTGCCAGCTCACCGTCTGGAGGCGCGGCGGACACCATATATTTT.

The J gene is TRBJ2-2, the V gene TRBV7-6, with D possibly being TRBD2 (6 bases). The CDR3 length is 15 residues. The germline V and J ends were trimmed by 1 base and 2 bases, with 8 bases remaining between them. Per germline, CDR1 SGHVS and CDR2 FNYEAQ. CDR3 residues: CASSLGRDNTGELFF. In DNA form, the CDR3 reads TGTGCCAGCAGCTTAGGGCGGGATAACACCGGGGAGCTGTTTTTT.

V gene TRBV6-5 combines with J gene TRBJ1-2; 8 nucleotides line up with TRBD1. J gave up 3 bases and V 2 bases, and 8 bases lay outside the gene matches. Germline V gene lookup returns CDR1 MNHEY and CDR2 SVGAGI. This CDR3 comprises 16 residues. The CDR3 is CASSYRTGRSDYGYTF. In DNA, the CDR3 is TGTGCCAGCAGTTACAGGACAGGGCGGTCTGACTATGGCTACACCTTC.

CDR3 sequence: CASSITGTGEYEQYF. DNA for the CDR3: TGTGCCAGCAGCATCACCGGGACAGGGGAGTACGAGCAGTACTTC. The rearrangement uses TRBV6-1 and TRBJ2-7, with 10 bases lining up with TRBD1. CDR3 length: 15 residues. J lost 4 bases, V lost 6 bases, and 9 bases had no gene match. CDR1 and CDR2 from the germline V gene are MNHNS and SASEGT.

This sequence joins TRBV6-5 and TRBJ2-2; tentatively, D is TRBD1 (6 bases). CDR3 length equals 15 residues. Germline V CDR1 and CDR2: MNHEY, SVGAGI. The ends were cut back, 4 bases at V and 2 bases at J, with 11 bases in the middle. The chain's CDR3 is CASSSPGQNTGELFF. The CDR3 coding sequence is TGTGCCAGCAGTTCGCCGGGACAAAACACCGGGGAGCTGTTTTTT.

In nucleotides, the CDR3 is TGTGCCAGCAGCTTTAGACAGGGGCAGGGCTACACCTTC. Its protein product is CASSFRQGQGYTF. V gene TRBV7-8 combines with J gene TRBJ1-2; 8 bases match TRBD1. From germline, CDR1 is SGHVS and CDR2 FQNEAQ. The CDR3 totals 13 residues. The V segment lost 3 bases and the J segment 8 bases; nucleotides outside the gene matches: 5.

V is TRBV30 and J is TRBJ2-2; no reliable D call. This CDR3 region has 14 residues. V lost 2 bases and J 4 bases, leaving 11 bases between the germline ends. The germline CDR1 and CDR2 sequences are GTSNPN and SVGIG (reference sequence). CDR3 loop: CAWSYFESTGELFF. The CDR3, as DNA: TGTGCCTGGAGTTATTTTGAGTCCACCGGGGAGCTGTTTTTT.

The chain joins TRBV7-3 to TRBJ2-6; D ambiguous. The CDR3 has 14 amino acids. The germline gives CDR1 SGHTA, CDR2 FQGTGA. Trimming removed 5 bases at V and 0 bases at J, with 5 bases between. As DNA, the CDR3 is TGTGCCAGCAGCGTGAGCTCTGGGGCCAACGTCCTGACTTTC. Protein: CASSVSSGANVLTF.

The V call is TRBV7-2, the J call TRBJ1-5; no clear D. The V end lost 1 base, the J end lost 1 base, and 14 bases lay between the germline ends. The length of the CDR3 is 17 residues. Per germline, CDR1 SGHTA and CDR2 FQGNSA. CDR3 amino acids: CASSLVLGGLSNQPQHF. The DNA of the CDR3 is TGTGCCAGCAGCTTAGTTTTGGGAGGGTTGAGCAATCAGCCCCAGCATTTT. Looking up the rest from reference TRBV7-2 and TRBJ1-5 gives the full variable domain: GAGVSQSPSNKVTEKGKDVELRCDPISGHTALYWYRQSLGQGLEFLIYFQGNSAPDKSGLPSDRFSAERTGGSVSTLTIQRTQQEDSAVYLCASSLVLGGLSNQPQHFGDGTRLSIL.

The chain has TRBV18 and TRBJ2-7; maybe TRBD1 (6 bases). The V and J ends lost 8 bases and 0 bases respectively, with 11 bases between them. Per germline, CDR1 KGHSH and CDR2 LQKENI. The CDR3 contains 13 residues. The CDR3 nucleotides are TGTGCCAGCACCACAGGGCCCTCCTACGAGCAGTACTTC. It specifies CASTTGPSYEQYF.

The chain recombines TRBV6-5 with TRBJ1-2; D perhaps matches TRBD1 (5 bases). The germline gives CDR1 MNHEY, CDR2 SVGAGI. This CDR3 is built from 11 residues. Between the trimmed V and J ends, which lost 6 bases and 9 bases, there was a span of 11 bases. The DNA of the CDR3 is TGTGCCAGCAGCCCAGGGTACAGCTACACCTTC. Protein product: CASSPGYSYTF.

The chain combines TRBV28 with TRBJ2-7; 9 positions match TRBD1. After removal of 5 bases from V and 4 bases from J, the junction contained 6 bases not matched to a gene. Germline V gene sequence: CDR1 MDHEN, CDR2 SYDVKM. This CDR3 is built from 14 residues. The CDR3 here is CASSLRDRGYEQYF. The CDR3 DNA reads as TGTGCCAGCAGTCTCCGCGACAGGGGGTACGAGCAGTACTTC. Drawing the rest from reference TRBV28 and TRBJ2-7, the complete variable domain is DVKVTQSSRYLVKRTGEKVFLECVQDMDHENMFWYRQDPGLGLRLIYFSYDVKMKEKGDIPEGYSVSREKKERFSLILESASTNQTSMYLCASSLRDRGYEQYFGPGTRLTVT.

In nucleotides, the CDR3 is TGTGCCAGCAGTTTCCCCCGTTCCTACAATGAGCAGTTCTTC. Amino acid sequence: CASSFPRSYNEQFF. The J gene is TRBJ2-1, the V gene TRBV28, with D hard to call. CDR3 length equals 14 residues. Germline V lookup: CDR1 MDHEN, CDR2 SYDVKM. Trimming removed 3 bases from V and 1 base from J, with 7 bases in between.

DNA for the CDR3: TGTGCCAGCAGCCCTGCCGGGGGCAATGAGCAGTTCTTC. This encodes CASSPAGGNEQFF. The chain uses TRBV11-2 and TRBJ2-1, with D perhaps matching TRBD2 (6 bases). The CDR3 totals 13 residues. The germline V and J ends were trimmed by 5 bases and 6 bases, with 11 bases remaining between them. Germline CDR1 and CDR2: SGHAT and FQNNGV. Filled out from reference TRBV11-2 and TRBJ2-1, the complete variable domain reads EAGVAQSPRYKIIEKRQSVAFWCNPISGHATLYWYQQILGQGPKLLIQFQNNGVVDDSQLPKDRFSAERLKGVDSTLKIQPAKLEDSAVYLCASSPAGGNEQFFGPGTRLTVL.

The chain links TRBV6-6 to TRBJ1-2, with TRBD1 matching 7 bases. There are 14 residues in the CDR3. The V gene end was trimmed by 2 bases and the J gene end by 6 bases; junction bases not matched to a gene: 6. CDR1 is MNHNY and CDR2 is SVGAGI in the germline V gene (reference sequence). The CDR3 region is CASSYIGQVHGYTF. The CDR3, as DNA: TGTGCCAGCAGTTACATAGGACAGGTCCATGGCTACACCTTC.

The chain recombines TRBV28 with TRBJ2-5, with D possibly matching TRBD1 (6 bases). CDR3 length equals 13 residues. CDR1 and CDR2 (germline): MDHEN, SYDVKM. The V end was cut by 8 bases, the J end by 1 base, with 11 bases between. As DNA, the CDR3 is TGTGCCAGCGGTTGGACAGTCCAAGAGACCCAGTACTTC. Its translation is CASGWTVQETQYF.

The V and J genes are TRBV7-9 and TRBJ2-3; TRBD1 matches at 8 bases. V lost 5 bases, J lost 2 bases, and 3 bases stayed unmatched. From germline, CDR1 is SEHNR and CDR2 FQNEAQ (reference sequence). The CDR3 length is 14 residues. The CDR3 sequence is CASSLGQATDTQYF. CDR3 DNA sequence: TGTGCCAGCAGCCTGGGACAGGCCACAGATACGCAGTATTTT.

V and J are TRBV5-1 and TRBJ2-3; 8 nucleotides align to TRBD2. The CDR3 consists of 16 residues. The germline V gene encodes CDR1 SGHRS and CDR2 YFSETQ. The V segment lost 0 bases and the J segment 7 bases; nucleotides outside the gene matches: 10. CDR3 in DNA: TGCGCCAGCAGCTTGGATGCGACTAGCGACGGGTATACGCAGTATTTT. This codes for CASSLDATSDGYTQYF.

The CDR3 region has the DNA TGTGCCAGCAGTGTACCCTTACAGGGGACTGGAAACACCATATATTTT. Translation gives CASSVPLQGTGNTIYF. The chain couples TRBV2 to TRBJ1-3; 7 bases are a match to TRBD1. The CDR3 has 16 amino acids. Germline V gene lookup returns CDR1 SNHLY and CDR2 FYNNEI. V shed 4 bases and J 2 bases; nucleotides not matched to a gene: 8.

J is TRBJ2-3 and V is TRBV4-2, with 13 positions matching TRBD2. V lost 5 bases to trimming and J lost 0 bases; unmatched junction nucleotides: 5. There are 17 residues in the CDR3. The germline gives CDR1 LGHNA, CDR2 YNFKEQ. This CDR3 reads CASSEGLAGTSTDTQYF. The CDR3 bases are TGTGCCAGCAGCGAGGGACTAGCGGGAACTAGCACAGATACGCAGTATTTT.

In nucleotides, the CDR3 is TGTGCCAGCAGTGAATCCCTAAGAGGGTCTGGCTACACCTTC. Amino acid sequence: CASSESLRGSGYTF. This chain connects TRBV6-1 to TRBJ1-2; D unresolved. Trimming removed 2 bases at V and 7 bases at J, with 14 bases between. CDR1 MNHNS and CDR2 SASEGT come from the germline V gene. The CDR3 loop spans 14 amino acids.

This sequence joins TRBV6-5 and TRBJ2-5; D is possibly TRBD2 (5 bases). CDR1 is MNHEY, CDR2 SVGAGI, per germline. CDR3 length: 14 residues. Trimming pared 8 bases from V and 1 base from J, leaving 14 bases between. In DNA form, the CDR3 reads TGTGCCAGCGGACTCCACATGACCCAAGAGACCCAGTACTTC. It is translated as CASGLHMTQETQYF.